These 24 T cell receptor beta chains came from one sample sequenced in a study of T-cell memory formation after mild COVID-19 (dated by TCRdb to about 2021). The library was made by 5' RACE. Sequencing used an Illumina NovaSeq 6000. TCRdb trimmed the raw reads at Q25, called clones with MiXCR and kept productive beta chains. Rows merge per CDR3 protein into single entries with the most common DNA and genes. The sample table contains over 300,000 distinct CDR3 sequences; only one count was recorded for 20% of them. The ten top clones hold 21% of the sample. The sequenced sample was PBMCs or a T cell subset sorted from them (not recorded which). Every receptor here comes from a man younger than 30 who had mild COVID-19 (a few samples of this study predate the infection). The sample titles of this study are shuffled in the database, so cell type and time point are left out; the donor was told from shared clones.

In this sample, this clonotype turned up a few times. This chain joins TRBV3-1 and TRBJ2-1; D tentatively fits TRBD1 or TRBD2 (5 bases each). Germline assignment: CDR1 LGHDT and CDR2 YNNKEL (reference sequence). The ends were cut back, 10 bases at V and 8 bases at J, with 21 bases in the middle. CDR3 length: 14 residues. This chain's CDR3 is CATRPGTQGYEQFF. CDR3 coding DNA: TGTGCCACCCGCCCCGGGACCCAAGGCTATGAGCAGTTCTTC.

V gene TRBV12-3 or TRBV12-4 combines with J gene TRBJ1-1; no definite D call. V dropped 3 bases and J dropped 1 base, with 18 bases sitting between them. This CDR3 region has 17 residues. For the CDR3, the DNA is TGTGCCAGCAGTTTTTGGAGTATTGGGGTTTCGAACACTGAAGCTTTCTTT. This encodes CASSFWSIGVSNTEAFF.

This clonotype was seen a handful of times. The CDR3 DNA is TGTGCCAGCAGCCCCGACCCATCCTACGAGCAGTACTTC. Its protein is CASSPDPSYEQYF. V usage is TRBV7-3 and J usage is TRBJ2-7, with unresolved D. The CDR3 consists of 13 residues. Trimming took off 5 bases at V and 1 base at J, with 9 bases between the two ends. From germline, CDR1 is SGHTA and CDR2 FQGTGA.

The chain links TRBV11-2 to TRBJ1-1; tentatively, D is TRBD1 (6 bases). V lost 0 bases to trimming and J lost 9 bases, with 17 bases between them. CDR3 length equals 15 residues. Germline V gene lookup returns CDR1 SGHAT and CDR2 FQNNGV. In nucleotides, the CDR3 is TGTGCCAGCAGCTTAGAGGGGGCACCTAGGGGTAAAGCTTTCTTT. It encodes CASSLEGAPRGKAFF.

The chain uses TRBV27 and TRBJ1-4, with a tentative D call TRBD1 (5 bases). The CDR3 runs to 13 residues. Germline V gene sequence: CDR1 MNHEY, CDR2 SMNVEV (reference sequence). V lost 3 bases and J lost 8, with 10 bases in between. CDR3: CASSFVRDEKLFF. The CDR3 DNA follows: TGTGCCAGCAGTTTTGTCAGGGACGAAAAACTGTTTTTT.

This sequence joins TRBV12-3 or TRBV12-4 and TRBJ2-1, with a possible D match to TRBD1 (5 bases). V dropped 5 bases and J dropped 9 bases, with 20 bases sitting between them. This CDR3 spans 15 amino acids. The CDR3 reads CASSPQGSGPSEQFF. The CDR3 bases are TGTGCCAGCAGTCCCCAGGGAAGTGGTCCGTCTGAGCAGTTCTTC.

The chain is built from TRBV5-5 and TRBJ2-7; 9 positions match TRBD2. CDR3 length: 17 residues. Trimming took 1 base from V and 2 from J; bases not matched to a gene: 10. Germline V lookup: CDR1 SGHKS, CDR2 YYEKEE (reference sequence). CDR3 loop: CASSLRGLLAGTYEQYF. The DNA of the CDR3 is TGTGCCAGCAGCTTGAGGGGTTTACTAGCGGGTACCTACGAGCAGTACTTC. The variable domain in full, with the rest retrieved from reference TRBV5-5 and TRBJ2-7, is DAGVTQSPTHLIKTRGQQVTLRCSPISGHKSVSWYQQVLGQGPQFIFQYYEKEERGRGNFPDRFSARQFPNYSSELNVNALLLGDSALYLCASSLRGLLAGTYEQYFGPGTRLTVT.

The chain uses TRBV5-1 and TRBJ1-4, with TRBD1 matching 10 bases. The V segment lost 4 bases and the J segment 7 bases; nucleotides outside the gene matches: 10. This CDR3 comprises 16 residues. CDR1 and CDR2 (germline): SGHRS, YFSETQ. The CDR3 region is CASSLLSGTGVEKLFF. CDR3 DNA sequence: TGCGCCAGCAGCCTCCTATCCGGGACAGGGGTTGAAAAACTGTTTTTT.

This clonotype was detected a few times. The chain uses TRBV4-3 and TRBJ1-4; D uncertain. CDR1 LGHNA and CDR2 YSLEER come from the germline V gene. This CDR3 has 14 residues. The germline V and J ends were trimmed by 1 base and 12 bases, with 15 bases remaining between them. This CDR3 is CASSQAADTGELFF. The CDR3 DNA reads as TGCGCCAGCAGCCAAGCGGCGGATACCGGGGAACTGTTTTTT.

This chain uses TRBV7-9 with TRBJ1-1; D may be TRBD1 (6 bases). The germline V gene encodes CDR1 SEHNR and CDR2 FQNEAQ (reference sequence). The CDR3 consists of 12 residues. V shed 4 bases and J shed 7 bases, with 10 bases lying between them. DNA of the CDR3: TGTGCCAGCAGCTCCCGGACAGATGAAGCTTTCTTT. It specifies CASSSRTDEAFF. Supplemented by reference TRBV7-9 and TRBJ1-1, the full variable domain reads DTGVSQNPRHKITKRGQNVTFRCDPISEHNRLYWYRQTLGQGPEFLTYFQNEAQLEKSRLLSDRFSAERPKGSFSTLEIQRTEQGDSAMYLCASSSRTDEAFFGQGTRLTVV.

This clonotype was seen a handful of times. V usage is TRBV5-6 and J usage is TRBJ1-5; no clear D. The V gene's germline CDR1 is SGHDT and CDR2 YYEEEE. The CDR3 spans 13 residues. V was pared by 2 bases and J by 5 bases, with 8 bases between. Here the CDR3 reads CASSFQPDQPQHF. CDR3 nucleotides: TGTGCCAGCAGCTTCCAGCCTGATCAGCCCCAGCATTTT.

The chain carries TRBV7-2 and TRBJ2-2; no reliable D call. Germline V gene sequence: CDR1 SGHTA, CDR2 FQGNSA. V lost 5 bases and J lost 6, with 7 bases in between. The CDR3 consists of 12 residues. In DNA form, the CDR3 reads TGTGCCAGCAGCCCATTCGCCGGGGAGCTGTTTTTT. Its protein is CASSPFAGELFF.

The chain employs TRBV4-3 and TRBJ1-2; 7 bases fit TRBD1. The V and J ends lost 3 bases and 8 bases, in that order; junction bases with no gene match: 6. The germline V gene has CDR1 LGHNA and CDR2 YSLEER. The CDR3 sequence is 13 residues long. The CDR3 nucleotides read TGCGCCAGCAGCCATGGGACAGACGGCGGCTACACCTTC. Its translation: CASSHGTDGGYTF.

This clonotype was counted ten times or more. The chain carries TRBV28 and TRBJ2-3; TRBD1 might be the D (5 bases). Germline V gene data show CDR1 as MDHEN and CDR2 as SYDVKM. The CDR3 covers 11 residues. Trimming removed 7 bases at V and 6 bases at J, with 8 bases between. The CDR3 region has the DNA TGTGCCAGCAAACACAGGGATACGCAGTATTTT. Amino acids: CASKHRDTQYF.

This clonotype was counted between two and nine times. The J gene is TRBJ2-3, the V gene TRBV7-6, with 8 bases matching TRBD2. Looked up from germline, CDR1 is SGHVS and CDR2 is FNYEAQ. CDR3 length equals 17 residues. V lost 1 base and J lost 2; bases outside the gene matches: 8. CDR3: CASSLVPIAGFTDTQYF. DNA for the CDR3: TGTGCCAGCAGCTTAGTCCCGATAGCGGGGTTCACAGATACGCAGTATTTT.

This chain connects TRBV4-1 to TRBJ2-1, with 13 nucleotides matching TRBD2. CDR3 size: 15 residues. Germline trimming cut 6 bases from V and 5 bases from J; bases unmatched to any gene: 4. Looked up from germline, CDR1 is MGHRA and CDR2 is YSYEKL. CDR3 in amino acids: CASRSGLAGNNEQFF. CDR3 DNA: TGCGCCAGCAGATCGGGACTAGCGGGGAACAATGAGCAGTTCTTC.

The chain employs TRBV7-9 and TRBJ1-1; 8 bases line up with TRBD1. The CDR3 consists of 15 residues. CDR1 and CDR2 from the germline V gene are SEHNR and FQNEAQ (reference sequence). The trim removed 5 bases at V and 7 bases at J, leaving 12 bases unmatched. The CDR3 is CASSRTETGESEAFF. CDR3 coding DNA: TGTGCCAGCAGCCGAACCGAGACAGGGGAAAGTGAAGCTTTCTTT.

J is TRBJ1-2 and V is TRBV7-2; the D gene is possibly TRBD1 (5 bases). The germline V gene encodes CDR1 SGHTA and CDR2 FQGNSA. The CDR3 sequence is 13 residues long. V lost 5 bases to trimming and J lost 4 bases, with 11 bases between them. The CDR3 region has the DNA TGTGCCAGCAGCCCCGGACAAGCCTATGGCTACACCTTC. Translating it yields CASSPGQAYGYTF.

The V call is TRBV6-5, the J call TRBJ2-3; TRBD1 is a possible D gene (5 bases). V lost 2 bases, J lost 0 bases, and 21 bases lay in between. CDR3 size: 19 residues. Per the germline V gene, CDR1 is MNHEY and CDR2 is SVGAGI. Written as DNA, the CDR3 is TGTGCCAGCAGTTACCACTCCCTGGGAAGGGGTCGTAGCACAGATACGCAGTATTTT. As protein: CASSYHSLGRGRSTDTQYF.

This sequence joins TRBV10-3 and TRBJ2-3, with 10 bases identical to TRBD2. This CDR3 spans 20 amino acids. CDR1 is ENHRY, CDR2 SYGVKD, per germline. V shed 4 bases and J 3 bases; nucleotides not matched to a gene: 19. CDR3 protein: CAISVSLGASGGRGTDTQYF. The DNA for the CDR3 is TGTGCCATCAGTGTTTCCCTTGGAGCTAGCGGGGGCCGTGGGACAGATACGCAGTATTTT.

This clonotype was observed a handful of times. This chain joins TRBV7-9 and TRBJ1-1, with unresolved D. The V gene lost 5 bases and the J gene lost 1 base, with 17 bases spanning the gap. CDR3 length: 16 amino acids. Germline V lookup: CDR1 SEHNR, CDR2 FQNEAQ (reference sequence). Written as DNA, the CDR3 is TGTGCCAGCAGCCCGGGCGGAACAGCTGGGAACACTGAAGCTTTCTTT. Protein sequence: CASSPGGTAGNTEAFF.

This clonotype appeared a single time. The rearrangement joins TRBV27 to TRBJ2-2; D is ambiguous. Trimming took 5 bases from V and 0 from J, leaving 7 bases between them. Germline lookup yields CDR1 MNHEY and CDR2 SMNVEV (reference sequence). This CDR3 has 14 amino acids. CDR3 amino acids: CASSGRTNTGELFF. CDR3 nucleotide sequence: TGTGCCAGCAGTGGCAGAACGAACACCGGGGAGCTGTTTTTT.

The chain couples TRBV5-1 to TRBJ2-3; D might be TRBD2 (5 bases). Looked up from germline, CDR1 is SGHRS and CDR2 is YFSETQ. The CDR3 totals 15 residues. Trimming stripped 4 bases from V and 0 bases from J, with 12 bases between. The CDR3 here is CASSHGGSSTDTQYF. In DNA form, the CDR3 reads TGCGCCAGCAGCCACGGAGGATCTAGCACAGATACGCAGTATTTT.

The sample holds a few counts of this clonotype. The rearrangement links TRBV9 to TRBJ2-1; D may be TRBD2 (5 bases). Looked up from germline, CDR1 is SGDLS and CDR2 is YYNGEE. The CDR3 spans 15 residues. The V gene lost 4 bases and the J gene lost 3 bases, with 14 bases spanning the gap. The CDR3 sequence is CASSRSATLYNEQFF. The CDR3 DNA follows: TGTGCCAGCAGCCGTAGCGCTACCCTCTACAATGAGCAGTTCTTC. The entire variable domain, with the rest obtained from reference TRBV9 and TRBJ2-1, is as follows: DSGVTQTPKHLITATGQRVTLRCSPRSGDLSVYWYQQSLDQGLQFLIQYYNGEERAKGNILERFSAQQFPDLHSELNLSSLELGDSALYFCASSRSATLYNEQFFGPGTRLTVL.